This is a list of T cell receptor beta chains from one sample in a study of vaccination and CD4 T cells after COVID-19. Antigens for these TCRs are unknown. Each CDR3 protein gets one entry after TCRdb re-called the PCR reads with MiXCR. The sample consists of about 12,000 distinct CDR3 sequences, 50% of them appearing once. Sequencing input: CD4+ T cells from blood, cultured in vitro. The receptors come from a human donor who had recovered from COVID-19. The CDR3 runs from the conserved cysteine through the conserved F or W. Each record gives: clone size, V gene, J gene, D gene, CDR3 protein, CDR3 DNA. A D gene is named only where the DNA matches it firmly. Some rows mark clone size as missing; the rest say once, few, many or name a class of expanded clone.

abundance: few; v_gene: TRBV14; j_gene: TRBJ1-1; d_gene: TRBD1; CDR3aa: CASSQARPTGVEAFF; CDR3nt: TGTGCCAGCAGCCAAGCCCGCCCGACAGGGGTTGAAGCTTTCTTT
abundance: -; v_gene: TRBV5-1; j_gene: TRBJ2-1; d_gene: -; CDR3aa: CASSLRFDEQFF; CDR3nt: TGCGCCAGCAGCTTGCGGTTTGATGAGCAGTTCTTC
abundance: -; v_gene: TRBV12-5; j_gene: TRBJ1-2; d_gene: TRBD1; CDR3aa: CASGLVTGGAYGYTF; CDR3nt: TGTGCTAGTGGTTTGGTCACAGGGGGAGCCTATGGCTACACCTTC
abundance: -; v_gene: TRBV6-1; j_gene: TRBJ1-6; d_gene: -; CDR3aa: CASSERENSPLHF; CDR3nt: TGTGCCAGCAGTGAGAGGGAGAATTCACCCCTCCACTTT
abundance: -; v_gene: TRBV5-1; j_gene: TRBJ2-5; d_gene: -; CDR3aa: CASSLEETQYF; CDR3nt: TGCGCCAGCAGCCTGGAAGAGACCCAGTACTTC
abundance: -; v_gene: TRBV18; j_gene: TRBJ2-7; d_gene: TRBD1; CDR3aa: CASSQGAGGVYEQYF; CDR3nt: TGTGCCAGCTCACAAGGGGCAGGGGGCGTGTACGAGCAGTACTTC
abundance: few; v_gene: TRBV15; j_gene: TRBJ1-1; d_gene: -; CDR3aa: CATSRPTHRMNTEAFF; CDR3nt: TGTGCCACCAGCAGACCCACCCATAGGATGAACACTGAAGCTTTCTTT
abundance: -; v_gene: TRBV19; j_gene: TRBJ1-1; d_gene: -; CDR3aa: CASSITFFAEAFF; CDR3nt: TGTGCCAGTAGTATTACGTTTTTTGCTGAAGCTTTCTTT
abundance: few; v_gene: TRBV12-3/TRBV12-4; j_gene: TRBJ1-1; d_gene: -; CDR3aa: CASRISGVQNTEAFF; CDR3nt: TGTGCCAGCAGAATTTCCGGGGTCCAGAACACTGAAGCTTTCTTT
abundance: few; v_gene: TRBV2; j_gene: TRBJ1-2; d_gene: -; CDR3aa: CASSSEAKNYGYTF; CDR3nt: TGTGCCAGCAGTTCTGAAGCAAAGAACTACGGCTACACCTTC
abundance: few; v_gene: TRBV25-1; j_gene: TRBJ2-4; d_gene: TRBD1; CDR3aa: CASSAGGSYIQYF; CDR3nt: TGTGCCAGCAGCGCAGGGGGCTCATACATTCAGTACTTC
abundance: -; v_gene: TRBV27; j_gene: TRBJ1-5; d_gene: -; CDR3aa: CASSLFGGDQPQHF; CDR3nt: TGTGCCAGCAGTTTATTTGGGGGGGATCAGCCCCAGCATTTT
abundance: few; v_gene: TRBV20-1; j_gene: TRBJ1-2; d_gene: -; CDR3aa: CSAMKGDPLSYGYTF; CDR3nt: TGCAGTGCCATGAAAGGGGACCCCCTGAGCTATGGCTACACCTTC
abundance: few; v_gene: TRBV11-2; j_gene: TRBJ1-5; d_gene: -; CDR3aa: CASSWGGGQPQHF; CDR3nt: TGTGCCAGCAGCTGGGGGGGAGGTCAGCCCCAGCATTTT
abundance: -; v_gene: TRBV19; j_gene: TRBJ2-3; d_gene: TRBD2; CDR3aa: CASRLAWGTDTQYF; CDR3nt: TGTGCCAGCCGACTAGCGTGGGGCACAGATACGCAGTATTTT
abundance: once; v_gene: TRBV30; j_gene: TRBJ1-6; d_gene: -; CDR3aa: CAWSVGRGNNSPLHF; CDR3nt: TGTGCCTGGAGTGTAGGGAGGGGGAATAATTCACCCCTCCACTTT
abundance: -; v_gene: TRBV2; j_gene: TRBJ1-5; d_gene: TRBD1; CDR3aa: CTSSGQGDQPQHF; CDR3nt: TGTACCAGCAGCGGACAGGGGGATCAGCCCCAGCATTTT
abundance: few; v_gene: TRBV7-9; j_gene: TRBJ2-3; d_gene: -; CDR3aa: CASSPSISTDTQYF; CDR3nt: TGTGCCAGCAGCCCCTCCATTAGCACAGATACGCAGTATTTT
abundance: few; v_gene: TRBV6-5; j_gene: TRBJ2-2; d_gene: TRBD2; CDR3aa: CASSSLAGGSTGELFF; CDR3nt: TGTGCCAGCAGTTCACTAGCGGGGGGGTCCACCGGGGAGCTGTTTTTT
abundance: few; v_gene: TRBV24-1; j_gene: TRBJ1-2; d_gene: -; CDR3aa: CATSDARTSYGYTF; CDR3nt: TGTGCCACCAGTGATGCGCGGACCTCATATGGCTACACCTTC
abundance: -; v_gene: TRBV7-9; j_gene: TRBJ2-5; d_gene: -; CDR3aa: CASSLADFALETQYF; CDR3nt: TGTGCCAGCAGCTTAGCGGACTTCGCTCTAGAGACCCAGTACTTC
abundance: -; v_gene: TRBV11-3; j_gene: TRBJ2-5; d_gene: -; CDR3aa: CASSLRETQYF; CDR3nt: TGTGCCAGCAGCTTACGGGAGACCCAGTACTTC
abundance: few; v_gene: TRBV6-1; j_gene: TRBJ1-2; d_gene: -; CDR3aa: CASRERDGYTF; CDR3nt: TGTGCCAGCAGGGAACGAGATGGCTACACCTTC
abundance: -; v_gene: TRBV4-1; j_gene: TRBJ2-7; d_gene: -; CDR3aa: CASSKGGTGLAEQYF; CDR3nt: TGCGCCAGCAGCAAGGGGGGAACAGGGCTTGCCGAGCAGTACTTC
abundance: -; v_gene: TRBV6-1; j_gene: TRBJ1-5; d_gene: -; CDR3aa: CASSEGRVGKPQHF; CDR3nt: TGTGCCAGCAGTGAAGGGAGGGTGGGGAAGCCCCAGCATTTT
abundance: few; v_gene: TRBV15; j_gene: TRBJ2-1; d_gene: -; CDR3aa: CATNRPPENEQFF; CDR3nt: TGTGCCACCAACCGACCCCCCGAGAATGAGCAGTTCTTC
abundance: -; v_gene: TRBV27; j_gene: TRBJ2-3; d_gene: TRBD2; CDR3aa: CASSLGAGRPPDTQYF; CDR3nt: TGTGCCAGCAGTTTAGGAGCGGGGCGGCCCCCAGATACGCAGTATTTT
abundance: few; v_gene: TRBV10-3; j_gene: TRBJ1-3; d_gene: -; CDR3aa: CAIGASISGNTIYF; CDR3nt: TGTGCCATTGGAGCATCGATCTCTGGAAACACCATATATTTT
abundance: -; v_gene: TRBV9; j_gene: TRBJ1-1; d_gene: -; CDR3aa: CASSVGGGVGTEAFF; CDR3nt: TGTGCCAGCAGCGTAGGGGGTGGGGTCGGCACTGAAGCTTTCTTT
abundance: -; v_gene: TRBV7-9; j_gene: TRBJ2-7; d_gene: TRBD1; CDR3aa: CASSPRLGDRGSYEQYF; CDR3nt: TGTGCCAGCAGCCCTAGATTAGGGGACAGGGGTTCGTACGAGCAGTACTTC
abundance: -; v_gene: TRBV7-2; j_gene: TRBJ2-5; d_gene: TRBD1; CDR3aa: CASSFRTGGVETQYF; CDR3nt: TGTGCCAGCAGTTTCCGGACAGGGGGCGTTGAGACCCAGTACTTC
abundance: -; v_gene: TRBV10-2; j_gene: TRBJ2-1; d_gene: -; CDR3aa: CASASDLLGGEQFF; CDR3nt: TGCGCCAGCGCCTCCGATCTCTTGGGTGGGGAGCAGTTCTTC
abundance: -; v_gene: TRBV30; j_gene: TRBJ1-6; d_gene: -; CDR3aa: CAWRRTPYNSPLHF; CDR3nt: TGTGCCTGGAGGAGAACCCCTTATAATTCACCCCTCCACTTT
abundance: -; v_gene: TRBV6-2/TRBV6-3; j_gene: TRBJ1-4; d_gene: TRBD1; CDR3aa: CASRRPGQNEKLFF; CDR3nt: TGTGCCAGCAGACGGCCGGGACAGAATGAAAAACTGTTTTTT